This entry concerns a single TCR beta chain. The CDR3 has 16 residues. Germline V gene data show CDR1 as LNHDA and CDR2 as SQIVND (reference sequence). V was cut by 3 bases and J by 0 bases, with 12 bases left in between. This sample is drawn from a study of blood T cell repertoires in COVID-19. Study in general: The United States, Italy and Spain provided the acute and convalescent COVID-19 samples.

Assay used: immunoSEQ multiplex PCR; TCRdb lists only in-frame clones, some missing. The profile covers some 150,000 clones, with around 85% appearing a single time and roughly 3% taken by the ten largest. The sequence came from a woman between 40 and 50 years old with active or convalescent COVID-19. The sequencing input was peripheral blood. V is TRBV19 and J is TRBJ1-5, with a possible D match to TRBD1 (6 bases). CDR3 sequence: CASSIRGGHSNQPQHF. The CDR3 nucleotides are TGTGCCAGTAGTATTAGAGGGGGACATAGCAATCAGCCCCAGCATTTT.